One sample yielded the 25 T cell receptor beta chains listed below, sequenced in a study of T cell responses to AZD1222 COVID-19 vaccine. Some clones are missing from TCRdb's copy, which holds only in-frame ones; the method was immunoSEQ multiplex PCR. The sample yields roughly 66,000 clones, roughly 91% seen once. The material sequenced was peripheral blood, taken 28 days after the second dose of the MenACWY control vaccine. Every receptor here comes from an adult who received the MenACWY meningococcal vaccine as a control.

This clone was found once. The rearrangement uses TRBV15 and TRBJ1-2; D not resolved. Trimming took 3 bases from V and 4 from J, leaving 18 bases between them. The CDR3 runs 16 residues. Germline V gene sequence: CDR1 LNHNV, CDR2 YYDKDF (reference sequence). The CDR3 bases are TGTGCCACCAGCAGGGCTCATAGGGTTTCTTCCTATGGCTACACCTTC. It encodes CATSRAHRVSSYGYTF.

This rearrangement joins TRBV11-2 to TRBJ2-7; D is ambiguous. This CDR3 contains 15 residues. The V gene's germline CDR1 is SGHAT and CDR2 FQNNGV. Trimming left V 2 bases short and J 0 bases short, with 11 bases between. The CDR3 sequence is CASSLRALTSYEQYF. The CDR3 DNA sequence: TGTGCCAGCAGCTTACGGGCCTTAACCTCCTACGAGCAGTACTTC. The entire variable domain, with the rest obtained from reference TRBV11-2 and TRBJ2-7, is as follows: EAGVAQSPRYKIIEKRQSVAFWCNPISGHATLYWYQQILGQGPKLLIQFQNNGVVDDSQLPKDRFSAERLKGVDSTLKIQPAKLEDSAVYLCASSLRALTSYEQYFGPGTRLTVT.

This chain connects TRBV5-5 to TRBJ1-3; D is undetermined. Germline values: CDR1 SGHKS, CDR2 YYEKEE (reference sequence). V was cut by 2 bases and J by 0 bases, with 9 bases left in between. The CDR3 is 15 amino acids. Written as DNA, the CDR3 is TGTGCCAGCAGCTTTCCCACAGACTCTGGAAACACCATATATTTT. It encodes CASSFPTDSGNTIYF.

J is TRBJ2-3 and V is TRBV28; 10 bases are shared with TRBD2. V was clipped by 4 bases and J by 2 bases; unmatched bases: 3. This CDR3 is 15 amino acids long. CDR1 is MDHEN, CDR2 SYDVKM, per germline. CDR3 sequence reads: CASSSSGRATDTQYF. Here the CDR3 DNA reads TGTGCCAGCAGTTCGAGCGGGAGGGCCACAGATACGCAGTATTTT.

This clone was picked up a small number of times. CDR3 bases: TGTGCCAGTTTCGGGACAGGGCAAAACACTGAAGCTTTCTTT. Residues: CASFGTGQNTEAFF. The V gene is TRBV28, the J gene TRBJ1-1, with 9 bases aligning to TRBD1. Per germline, CDR1 MDHEN and CDR2 SYDVKM. The length of the CDR3 is 14 residues. After removal of 9 bases from V and 2 bases from J, the junction contained 7 bases not matched to a gene.

The chain uses TRBV7-9 and TRBJ2-5; D ambiguous. The V end lost 2 bases, the J end lost 2 bases, and 0 bases lay between the germline ends. The CDR3 spans 11 residues. Germline V gene lookup returns CDR1 SEHNR and CDR2 FQNEAQ (reference sequence). In DNA, the CDR3 is TGTGCCAGCAGCTTACAAGAGACCCAGTACTTC. As protein: CASSLQETQYF.

The chain has TRBV30 and TRBJ2-6; TRBD1 might be the D (5 bases). V was cut by 7 bases and J by 0 bases, with 10 bases left in between. Germline V gene lookup returns CDR1 GTSNPN and CDR2 SVGIG (reference sequence). The CDR3 totals 14 residues. The CDR3 DNA reads as TGTGCCTCCACGGACAACTCTGGGGCCAACGTCCTGACTTTC. Translation: CASTDNSGANVLTF.

The J gene is TRBJ1-3, the V gene TRBV5-4; D possibly corresponds to TRBD1 (6 bases). The V and J ends lost 0 bases and 0 bases respectively, with 10 bases between them. The CDR3 is 16 residues long. Per germline, CDR1 SGHNT and CDR2 YYREEE (reference sequence). CDR3 sequence reads: CASSLVGALSGNTIYF. DNA of the CDR3: TGTGCCAGCAGCTTGGTGGGGGCCCTCTCTGGAAACACCATATATTTT.

The rearrangement joins TRBV10-3 to TRBJ2-2, with 8 nucleotides matching TRBD2. The V segment lost 9 bases and the J segment 0 bases; nucleotides outside the gene matches: 9. Germline CDR1 reads ENHRY; CDR2 reads SYGVKD. CDR3 length: 16 residues. CDR3 protein: CAIPGPSGPNTGELFF. DNA for the CDR3: TGTGCCATTCCAGGCCCTAGCGGGCCGAACACCGGGGAGCTGTTTTTT.

This chain uses TRBV5-4 with TRBJ1-6; 7 bases align to TRBD1. Germline V gives CDR1 SGHNT, CDR2 YYREEE (reference sequence). V shed 4 bases, J shed 5 bases, and the junction held 3 bases outside the gene matches. This CDR3 is built from 14 residues. The CDR3 loop is CASSRDSNNSPLHF. In nucleotides, the CDR3 is TGTGCCAGCAGCAGGGACAGCAATAATTCACCCCTCCACTTT.

The chain has TRBV4-2 and TRBJ2-5; a weak D match, TRBD2 (6 bases). Germline-derived CDR1 and CDR2 are LGHNA and YNFKEQ. There are 15 residues in the CDR3. V gave up 5 bases and J gave up 6 bases, with 19 bases separating them. CDR3 sequence: CASSTRTTHPKTQYF. CDR3 nucleotide sequence: TGTGCCAGCAGCACCCGGACTACTCACCCTAAGACCCAGTACTTC.

The V call is TRBV16, the J call TRBJ1-1; tentative D call: TRBD1 (5 bases). V was clipped by 0 bases and J by 5 bases, with 10 bases between them. Looked up from germline, CDR1 is KGHSY and CDR2 is FQNENV. This CDR3 is 14 amino acids long. The CDR3 spells CASSQSGSGTEAFF. The CDR3 nucleotides read TGTGCCAGCAGCCAATCGGGGTCAGGGACTGAAGCTTTCTTT.

This chain links TRBV10-3 with TRBJ1-2; no definite D call. Trimming took 4 bases from V and 0 from J, leaving 12 bases between them. The CDR3 length is 15 residues. The V gene's germline CDR1 is ENHRY and CDR2 SYGVKD. In DNA form, the CDR3 reads TGTGCCATCAGTGGGTCGGGAGTACCTAACTATGGCTACACCTTC. Protein sequence: CAISGSGVPNYGYTF.

The V call is TRBV5-1, the J call TRBJ2-1; D may be TRBD2 (5 bases). CDR1 and CDR2 (germline): SGHRS, YFSETQ. The CDR3 extends over 14 amino acids. Trimming took 4 bases from V and 9 from J, leaving 17 bases between them. The CDR3 protein is CASSQRTGPGEQFF. As DNA, the CDR3 is TGCGCCAGCAGCCAAAGGACTGGCCCCGGTGAGCAGTTCTTC. Using reference TRBV5-1 and TRBJ2-1 for the parts outside the CDR3, the full variable domain is KAGVTQTPRYLIKTRGQQVTLSCSPISGHRSVSWYQQTPGQGLQFLFEYFSETQRNKGNFPGRFSGRQFSNSRSEMNVSTLELGDSALYLCASSQRTGPGEQFFGPGTRLTVL.

The rearrangement links TRBV15 to TRBJ1-5; 10 nucleotides agree with TRBD1. Trimming removed 0 bases from V and 7 bases from J; junction bases left unmatched: 6. Germline V lookup: CDR1 LNHNV, CDR2 YYDKDF (reference sequence). CDR3 size: 16 residues. CDR3 in amino acids: CATSRERDRGRQPQHF. The CDR3 DNA reads TGTGCCACCAGCAGAGAGAGGGACAGGGGTAGGCAGCCCCAGCATTTT.

The rearrangement links TRBV5-3 to TRBJ2-7, with D maybe TRBD2 (6 bases). TRBV5-3 is given ORF status, its function remaining uncertain. Trimming removed 0 bases from V and 2 bases from J, with 15 bases in between. This CDR3 comprises 16 residues. The DNA of the CDR3 is TGTGCCAGAAGCTTGGGTACCGGGAGTAGCGCCTACGAGCAGTACTTC. It yields the protein CARSLGTGSSAYEQYF.

The chain combines TRBV20-1 with TRBJ2-7, with D possibly being TRBD2 (6 bases). The length of the CDR3 is 11 residues. The V gene lost 6 bases and the J gene lost 4 bases, with 10 bases spanning the gap. Germline CDR1 is DFQATT and CDR2 is SNEGSKA (reference sequence). CDR3 sequence reads: CSARGSYEQYF. CDR3 DNA: TGCAGTGCCCGGGGGTCGTACGAGCAGTACTTC.

This chain's CDR3 is CASSYSRGSNQPQHF. The CDR3 DNA sequence: TGTGCCAGCAGTTACTCGAGGGGAAGCAATCAGCCCCAGCATTTT. The J gene is TRBJ1-5, the V gene TRBV6-5; a weak D match, TRBD1 (5 bases). Trimming stripped 0 bases from V and 1 base from J, with 7 bases between. Germline CDR1 is MNHEY and CDR2 is SVGAGI. The CDR3 has 15 amino acids.

The J gene is TRBJ2-7, the V gene TRBV4-3, with 10 bases lining up with TRBD1. Germline CDR1 LGHNA, CDR2 YSLEER. This CDR3 is 14 amino acids long. V shed 4 bases, J shed 6 bases, and the junction held 6 bases outside the gene matches. The CDR3 region has the DNA TGCGCCAGCAGCCCGGGGACAGGGGCCTTCGAGCAGTACTTC. Translated: CASSPGTGAFEQYF.

The chain joins TRBV6-5 to TRBJ1-1; 11 bases line up with TRBD1. This CDR3 is built from 14 residues. Germline-derived CDR1 and CDR2 are MNHEY and SVGAGI. J gave up 3 bases and V 7 bases, and 4 bases lay outside the gene matches. In DNA form, the CDR3 reads TGTGCCAGCAATAAGGACAGGGGGCACACTGAAGCTTTCTTT. It is translated as CASNKDRGHTEAFF.

The chain recombines TRBV28 with TRBJ2-7; the D is unclear. Trimming cost V 6 bases and J 0 bases, with 12 bases left between them. There are 14 residues in the CDR3. Germline V gene data show CDR1 as MDHEN and CDR2 as SYDVKM. CDR3 in amino acids: CASSIRSSSYEQYF. The DNA for the CDR3 is TGTGCCAGCAGCATCAGGTCCTCCTCCTACGAGCAGTACTTC.

The chain employs TRBV19 and TRBJ1-1; the D gene is possibly TRBD1 (5 bases). This CDR3 spans 14 amino acids. Trimming took 5 bases from V and 6 from J, leaving 16 bases between them. Germline CDR1 reads LNHDA; CDR2 reads SQIVND (reference sequence). The CDR3 DNA follows: TGTGCCAGTAGTGGCGGGACGGTGAGTGCTGAAGCTTTCTTT. This translates into CASSGGTVSAEAFF.

There are a few counts of this clone. The chain couples TRBV5-4 to TRBJ1-2; unclear D gene. From germline, CDR1 is SGHNT and CDR2 YYREEE (reference sequence). The CDR3 runs to 12 residues. V lost 2 bases, J lost 4 bases, and 6 bases lay in between. The CDR3 is CASSLSRYGYTF. CDR3 sequence (DNA): TGTGCCAGCAGCTTATCACGCTATGGCTACACCTTC.

The chain has TRBV6-5 and TRBJ2-5; 9 nucleotides match TRBD1. The CDR3 runs to 13 residues. CDR1 is MNHEY and CDR2 is SVGAGI in the germline V gene. The trim removed 10 bases at V and 1 base at J, leaving 4 bases unmatched. The CDR3 loop reads CATYRGLQETQYF. The CDR3 DNA follows: TGTGCCACCTACAGGGGGCTCCAAGAGACCCAGTACTTC.

The rearrangement links TRBV4-2 to TRBJ2-7; TRBD2 is a possible D gene (6 bases). Germline-derived CDR1 and CDR2 are LGHNA and YNFKEQ. V gave up 1 base and J gave up 4 bases, with 14 bases separating them. CDR3 length: 15 residues. The CDR3: CASSQAPGLQYEQYF. DNA for the CDR3: TGTGCCAGCAGCCAAGCTCCGGGACTCCAATACGAGCAGTACTTC.